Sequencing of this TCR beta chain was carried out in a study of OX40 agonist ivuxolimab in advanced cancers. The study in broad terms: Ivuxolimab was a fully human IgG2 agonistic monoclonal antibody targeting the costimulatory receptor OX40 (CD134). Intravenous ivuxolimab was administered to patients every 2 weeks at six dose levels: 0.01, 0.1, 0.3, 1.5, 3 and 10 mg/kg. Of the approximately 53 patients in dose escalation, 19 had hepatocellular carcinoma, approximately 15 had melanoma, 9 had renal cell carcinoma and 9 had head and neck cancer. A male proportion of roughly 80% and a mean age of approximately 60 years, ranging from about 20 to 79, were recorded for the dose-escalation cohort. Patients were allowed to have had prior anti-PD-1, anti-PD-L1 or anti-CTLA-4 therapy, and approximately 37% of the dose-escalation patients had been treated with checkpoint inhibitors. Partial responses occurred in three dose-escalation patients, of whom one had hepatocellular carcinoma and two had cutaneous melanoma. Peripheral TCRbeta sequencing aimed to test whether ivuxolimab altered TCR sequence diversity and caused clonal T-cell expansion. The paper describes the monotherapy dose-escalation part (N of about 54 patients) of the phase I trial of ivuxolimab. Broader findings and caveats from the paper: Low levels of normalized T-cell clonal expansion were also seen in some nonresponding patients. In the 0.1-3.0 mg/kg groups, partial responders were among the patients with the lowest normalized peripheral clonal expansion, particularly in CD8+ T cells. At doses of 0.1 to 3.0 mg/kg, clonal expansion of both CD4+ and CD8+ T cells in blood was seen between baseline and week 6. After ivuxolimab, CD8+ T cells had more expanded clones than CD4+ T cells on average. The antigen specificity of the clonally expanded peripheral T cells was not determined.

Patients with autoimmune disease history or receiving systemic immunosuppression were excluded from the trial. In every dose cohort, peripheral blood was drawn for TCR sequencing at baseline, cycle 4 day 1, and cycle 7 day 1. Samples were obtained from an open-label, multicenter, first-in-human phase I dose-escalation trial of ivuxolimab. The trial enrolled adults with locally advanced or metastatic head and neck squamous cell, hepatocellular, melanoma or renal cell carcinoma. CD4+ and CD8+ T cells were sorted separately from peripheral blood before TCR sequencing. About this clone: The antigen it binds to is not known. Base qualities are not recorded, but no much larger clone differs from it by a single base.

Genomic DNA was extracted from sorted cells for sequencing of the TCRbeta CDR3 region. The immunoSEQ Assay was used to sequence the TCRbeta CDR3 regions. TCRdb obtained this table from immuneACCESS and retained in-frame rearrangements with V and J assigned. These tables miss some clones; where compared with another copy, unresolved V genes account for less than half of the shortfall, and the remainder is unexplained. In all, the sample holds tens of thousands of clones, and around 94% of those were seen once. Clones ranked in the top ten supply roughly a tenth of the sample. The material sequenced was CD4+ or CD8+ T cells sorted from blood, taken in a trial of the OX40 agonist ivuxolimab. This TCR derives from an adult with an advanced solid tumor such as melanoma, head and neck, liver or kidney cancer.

The CDR3: CSVELAGDFTDTQYF. Here is the DNA: TGCAGCGTTGAACTAGCGGGAGACTTCACAGATACGCAGTATTTT. This chain is built from TRBV29-1 and TRBJ2-3; TRBD2 aligns with 10 central bases. Reading the germline V gene gives CDR1 SQVTM and CDR2 ANQGSEA. After removal of 2 bases from V and 2 bases from J, the junction retains 4 bases not matched to a gene. From the cysteine up to the phenylalanine, the CDR3 has a length of 15 residues. Of the read, only the CDR3 DNA is kept; its 45 bases are in frame from base 1.